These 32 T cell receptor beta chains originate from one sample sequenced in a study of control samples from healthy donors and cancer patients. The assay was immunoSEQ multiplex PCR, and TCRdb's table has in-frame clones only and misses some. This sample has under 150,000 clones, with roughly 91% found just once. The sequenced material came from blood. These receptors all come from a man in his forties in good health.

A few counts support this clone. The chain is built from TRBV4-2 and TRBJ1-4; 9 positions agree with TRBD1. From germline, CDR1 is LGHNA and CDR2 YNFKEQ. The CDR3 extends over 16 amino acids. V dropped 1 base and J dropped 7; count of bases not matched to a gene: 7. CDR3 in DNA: TGTGCCAGCAGCCAAGGGGCCGGGACAGGGACTGAAAAACTGTTTTTT. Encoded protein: CASSQGAGTGTEKLFF.

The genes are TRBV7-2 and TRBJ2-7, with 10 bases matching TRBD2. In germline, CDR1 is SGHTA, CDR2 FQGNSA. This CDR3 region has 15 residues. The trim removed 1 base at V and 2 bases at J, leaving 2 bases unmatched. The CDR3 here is CASSLDSGGTYEQYF. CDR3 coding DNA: TGTGCCAGCAGCTTAGATAGCGGGGGGACCTACGAGCAGTACTTC. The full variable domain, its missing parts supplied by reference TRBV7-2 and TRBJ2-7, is GAGVSQSPSNKVTEKGKDVELRCDPISGHTALYWYRQSLGQGLEFLIYFQGNSAPDKSGLPSDRFSAERTGGSVSTLTIQRTQQEDSAVYLCASSLDSGGTYEQYFGPGTRLTVT.

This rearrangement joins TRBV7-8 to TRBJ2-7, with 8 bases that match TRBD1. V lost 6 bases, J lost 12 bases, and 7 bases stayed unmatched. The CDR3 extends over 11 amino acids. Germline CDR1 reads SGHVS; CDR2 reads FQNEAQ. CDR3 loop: CASSHRDRSYF. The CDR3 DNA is TGTGCCAGCAGTCATCGGGACAGGTCGTACTTC. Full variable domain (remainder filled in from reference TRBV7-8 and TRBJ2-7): GAGVSQSPRYKVAKRGQDVALRCDPISGHVSLFWYQQALGQGPEFLTYFQNEAQLDKSGLPSDRFFAERPEGSVSTLKIQRTQQEDSAVYLCASSHRDRSYFGPGTRLTVT.

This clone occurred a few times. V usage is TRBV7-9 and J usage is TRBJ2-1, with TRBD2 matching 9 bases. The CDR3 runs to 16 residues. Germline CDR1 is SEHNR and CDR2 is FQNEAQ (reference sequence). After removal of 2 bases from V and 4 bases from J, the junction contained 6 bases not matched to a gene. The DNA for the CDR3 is TGTGCCAGCAGCTTACTCGGAGCGGGGGGATACAATGAGCAGTTCTTC. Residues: CASSLLGAGGYNEQFF.

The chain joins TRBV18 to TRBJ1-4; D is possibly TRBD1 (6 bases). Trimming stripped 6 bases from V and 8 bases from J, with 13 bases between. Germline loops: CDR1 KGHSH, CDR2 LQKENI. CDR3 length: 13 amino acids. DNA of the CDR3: TGTGCCAGCTCTGTCGGGGGCCCCGAAAAACTGTTTTTT. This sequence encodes CASSVGGPEKLFF.

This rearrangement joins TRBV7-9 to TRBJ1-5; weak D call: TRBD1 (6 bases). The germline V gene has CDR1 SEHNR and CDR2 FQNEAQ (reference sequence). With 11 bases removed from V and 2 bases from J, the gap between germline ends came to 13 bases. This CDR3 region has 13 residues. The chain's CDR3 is CAGGGLGNQPQHF. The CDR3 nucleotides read TGTGCCGGGGGGGGCCTGGGCAATCAGCCCCAGCATTTT.

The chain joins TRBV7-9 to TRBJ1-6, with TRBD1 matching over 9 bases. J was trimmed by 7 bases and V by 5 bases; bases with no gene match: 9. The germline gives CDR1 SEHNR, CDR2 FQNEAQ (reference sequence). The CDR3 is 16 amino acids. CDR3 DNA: TGTGCCAGCAGCACCGGGACAGGGTTTTGGAATTCACCCCTCCACTTT. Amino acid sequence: CASSTGTGFWNSPLHF.

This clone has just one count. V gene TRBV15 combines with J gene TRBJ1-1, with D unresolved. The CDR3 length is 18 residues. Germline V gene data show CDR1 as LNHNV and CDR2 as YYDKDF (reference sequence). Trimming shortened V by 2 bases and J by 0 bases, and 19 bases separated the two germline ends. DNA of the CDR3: TGTGCCACCAGCAGAACATCGGGCCGAACGGCGATGAACACTGAAGCTTTCTTT. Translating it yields CATSRTSGRTAMNTEAFF.

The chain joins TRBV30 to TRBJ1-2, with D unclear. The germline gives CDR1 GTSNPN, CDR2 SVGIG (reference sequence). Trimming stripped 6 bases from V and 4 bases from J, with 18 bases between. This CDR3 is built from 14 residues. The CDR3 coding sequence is TGTGCCTGCGACATTCAAGGGCAGATCTATGGCTACACCTTC. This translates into CACDIQGQIYGYTF.

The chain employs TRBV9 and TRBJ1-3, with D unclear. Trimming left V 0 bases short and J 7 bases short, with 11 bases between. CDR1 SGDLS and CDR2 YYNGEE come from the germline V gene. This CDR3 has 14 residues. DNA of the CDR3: TGTGCCAGCAGCGTAGGAGGACCTGAGAACACCATATATTTT. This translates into CASSVGGPENTIYF.

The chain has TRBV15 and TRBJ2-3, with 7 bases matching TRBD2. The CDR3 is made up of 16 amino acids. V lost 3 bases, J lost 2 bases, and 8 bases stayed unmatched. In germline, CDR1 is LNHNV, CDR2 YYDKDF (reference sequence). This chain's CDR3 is CATSRGGFKATDTQYF. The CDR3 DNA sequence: TGTGCCACCAGCAGGGGGGGGTTCAAGGCCACAGATACGCAGTATTTT.

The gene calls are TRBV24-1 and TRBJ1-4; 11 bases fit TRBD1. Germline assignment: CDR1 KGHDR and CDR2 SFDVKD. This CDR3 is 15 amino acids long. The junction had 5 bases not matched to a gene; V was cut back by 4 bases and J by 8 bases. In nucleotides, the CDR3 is TGTGCCACCAGTGACCCGGGACAGGGGGAAGAAAAACTGTTTTTT. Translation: CATSDPGQGEEKLFF.

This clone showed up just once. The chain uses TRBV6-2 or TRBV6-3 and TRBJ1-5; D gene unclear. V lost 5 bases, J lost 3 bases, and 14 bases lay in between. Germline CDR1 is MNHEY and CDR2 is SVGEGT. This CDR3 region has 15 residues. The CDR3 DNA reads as TGTGCCAGCAGTCCCCCGGCCCGGCCCAATCAGCCCCAGCATTTT. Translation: CASSPPARPNQPQHF.

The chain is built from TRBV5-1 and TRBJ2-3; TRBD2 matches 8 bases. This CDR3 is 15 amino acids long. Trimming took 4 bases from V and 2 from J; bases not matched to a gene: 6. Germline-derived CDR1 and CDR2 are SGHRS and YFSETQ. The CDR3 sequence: CASSTLSGVTDTQYF. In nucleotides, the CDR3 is TGCGCCAGCAGCACGCTTAGCGGGGTCACAGATACGCAGTATTTT.

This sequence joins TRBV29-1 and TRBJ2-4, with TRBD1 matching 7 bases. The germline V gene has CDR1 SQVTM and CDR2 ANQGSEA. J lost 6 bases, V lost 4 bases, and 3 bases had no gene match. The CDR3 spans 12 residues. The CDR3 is CSVVPGGNIQYF. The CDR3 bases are TGCAGCGTTGTCCCAGGGGGAAACATTCAGTACTTC.

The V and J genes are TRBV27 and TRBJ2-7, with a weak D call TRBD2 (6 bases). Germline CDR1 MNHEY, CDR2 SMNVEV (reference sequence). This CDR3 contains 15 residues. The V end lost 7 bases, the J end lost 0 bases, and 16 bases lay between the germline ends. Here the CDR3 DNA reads TGTGCCAGCACCCCGACGGGGGACGCCTCCTACGAGCAGTACTTC. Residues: CASTPTGDASYEQYF.

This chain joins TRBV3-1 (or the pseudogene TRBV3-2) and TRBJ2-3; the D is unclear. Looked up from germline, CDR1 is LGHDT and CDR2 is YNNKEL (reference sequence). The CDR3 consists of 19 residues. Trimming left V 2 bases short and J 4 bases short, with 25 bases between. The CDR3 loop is CASSQSVSRSSKAPDTQYF. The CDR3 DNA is TGTGCCAGCAGCCAATCAGTATCCAGGAGCTCGAAGGCCCCAGATACGCAGTATTTT.

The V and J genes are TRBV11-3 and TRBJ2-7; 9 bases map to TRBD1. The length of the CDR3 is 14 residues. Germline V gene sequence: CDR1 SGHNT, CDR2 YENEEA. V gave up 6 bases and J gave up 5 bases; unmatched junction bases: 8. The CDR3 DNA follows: TGTGCCAGCAGTACCGGGACAGGGTACCACGAGCAGTACTTC. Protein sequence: CASSTGTGYHEQYF.

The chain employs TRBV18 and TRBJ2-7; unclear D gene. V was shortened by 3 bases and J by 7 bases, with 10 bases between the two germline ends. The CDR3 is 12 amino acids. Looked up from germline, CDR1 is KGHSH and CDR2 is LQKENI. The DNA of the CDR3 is TGTGCCAGCTCACCCCCTCCGGGTGAGCAGTACTTC. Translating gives CASSPPPGEQYF.

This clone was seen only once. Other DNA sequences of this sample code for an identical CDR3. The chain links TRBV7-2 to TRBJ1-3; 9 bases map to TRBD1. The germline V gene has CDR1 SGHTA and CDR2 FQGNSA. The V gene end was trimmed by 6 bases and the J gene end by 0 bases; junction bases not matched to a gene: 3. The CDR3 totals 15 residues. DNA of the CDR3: TGTGCCAGCAGTCGGGACAGGGACTCTGGAAACACCATATATTTT. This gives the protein CASSRDRDSGNTIYF.

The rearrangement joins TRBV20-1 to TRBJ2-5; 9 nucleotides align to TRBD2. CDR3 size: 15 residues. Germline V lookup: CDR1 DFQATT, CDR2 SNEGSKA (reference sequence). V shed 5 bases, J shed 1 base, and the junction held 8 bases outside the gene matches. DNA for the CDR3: TGCAGTGCTCGTGGGACTAGCCTCTCCCAAGAGACCCAGTACTTC. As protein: CSARGTSLSQETQYF.

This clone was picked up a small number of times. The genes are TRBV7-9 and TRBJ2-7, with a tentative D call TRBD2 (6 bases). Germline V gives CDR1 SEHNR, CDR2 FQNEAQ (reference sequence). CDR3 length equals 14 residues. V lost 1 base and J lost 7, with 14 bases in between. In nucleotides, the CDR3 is TGTGCCAGCAGCTTAGACGGGGCGGCGGGAGAGCAGTACTTC. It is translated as CASSLDGAAGEQYF.

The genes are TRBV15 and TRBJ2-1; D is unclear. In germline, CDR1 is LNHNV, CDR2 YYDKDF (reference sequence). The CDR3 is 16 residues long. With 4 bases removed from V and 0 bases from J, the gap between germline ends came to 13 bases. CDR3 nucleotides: TGTGCCACCAGCAAAGGATGGGCTAGCTCCTACAATGAGCAGTTCTTC. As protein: CATSKGWASSYNEQFF.

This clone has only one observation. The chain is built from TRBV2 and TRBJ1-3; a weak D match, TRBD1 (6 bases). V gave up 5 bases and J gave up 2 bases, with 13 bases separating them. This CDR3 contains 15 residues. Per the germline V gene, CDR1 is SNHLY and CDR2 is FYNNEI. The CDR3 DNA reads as TGTGCCAGCAGTCCTAACCAGGGGCCTGGAAACACCATATATTTT. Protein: CASSPNQGPGNTIYF.

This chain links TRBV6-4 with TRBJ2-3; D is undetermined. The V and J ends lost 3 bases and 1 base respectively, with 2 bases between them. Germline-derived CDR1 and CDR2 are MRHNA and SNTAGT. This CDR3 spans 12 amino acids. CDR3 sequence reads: CASSEGTDTQYF. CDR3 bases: TGTGCCAGCAGTGAGGGCACAGATACGCAGTATTTT.

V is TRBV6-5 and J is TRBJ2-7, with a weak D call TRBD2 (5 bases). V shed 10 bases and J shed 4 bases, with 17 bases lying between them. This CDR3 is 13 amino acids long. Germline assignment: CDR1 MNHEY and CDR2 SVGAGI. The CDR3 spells CATKRGSSYEQYF. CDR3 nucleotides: TGTGCCACTAAGCGAGGGTCATCATACGAGCAGTACTTC.

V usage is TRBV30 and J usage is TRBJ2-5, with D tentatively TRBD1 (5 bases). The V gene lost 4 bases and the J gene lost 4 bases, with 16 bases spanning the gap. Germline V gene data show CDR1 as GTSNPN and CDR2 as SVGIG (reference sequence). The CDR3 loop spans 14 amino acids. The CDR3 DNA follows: TGTGCCTGGACCCTGGGGCGGACCCTAGAGACCCAGTACTTC. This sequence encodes CAWTLGRTLETQYF. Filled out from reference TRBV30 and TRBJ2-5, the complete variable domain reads SQTIHQWPATLVQPVGSPLSLECTVEGTSNPNLYWYRQAAGRGLQLLFYSVGIGQISSEVPQNLSASRPQDRQFILSSKKLLLSDSGFYLCAWTLGRTLETQYFGPGTRLLVL.

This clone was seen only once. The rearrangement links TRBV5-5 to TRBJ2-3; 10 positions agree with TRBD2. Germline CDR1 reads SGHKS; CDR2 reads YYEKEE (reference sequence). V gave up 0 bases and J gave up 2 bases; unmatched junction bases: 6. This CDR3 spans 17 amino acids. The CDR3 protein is CASSLVRLAGDTDTQYF. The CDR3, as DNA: TGTGCCAGCAGCTTGGTCCGTCTAGCGGGGGACACAGATACGCAGTATTTT.

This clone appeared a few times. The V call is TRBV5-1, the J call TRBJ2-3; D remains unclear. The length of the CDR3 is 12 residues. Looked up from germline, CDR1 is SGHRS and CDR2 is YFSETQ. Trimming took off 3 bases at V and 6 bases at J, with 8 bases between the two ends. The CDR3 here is CASSSDLDTQYF. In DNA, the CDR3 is TGCGCCAGCAGCTCGGATCTGGATACGCAGTATTTT.

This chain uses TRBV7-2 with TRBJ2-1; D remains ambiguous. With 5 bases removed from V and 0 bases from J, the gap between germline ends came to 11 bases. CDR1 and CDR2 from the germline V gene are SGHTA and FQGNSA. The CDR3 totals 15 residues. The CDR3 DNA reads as TGTGCCAGCAGCCCGCATTCTAGCTCCTACAATGAGCAGTTCTTC. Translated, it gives CASSPHSSSYNEQFF.

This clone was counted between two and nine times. The CDR3 coding sequence is TGTGCCAGCAGTAAAAGGACAGAACAAGCTTTCTTT. Translated, it gives CASSKRTEQAFF. The rearrangement uses TRBV12-3 or TRBV12-4 and TRBJ1-1; D is perhaps TRBD1 (6 bases). The germline V and J ends were trimmed by 5 bases and 9 bases, with 13 bases remaining between them. CDR3 length: 12 amino acids.

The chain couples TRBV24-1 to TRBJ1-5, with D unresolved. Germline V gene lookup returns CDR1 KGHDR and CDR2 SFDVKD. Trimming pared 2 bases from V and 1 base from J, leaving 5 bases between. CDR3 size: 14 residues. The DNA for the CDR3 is TGTGCCACCAGTGATTCACGGAGCAATCAGCCCCAGCATTTT. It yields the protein CATSDSRSNQPQHF.